A single T cell receptor beta chain is shown here with its context. The antigen is unknown. The CDR3 is 16 residues long. Germline-derived CDR1 and CDR2 are KGHSH and LQKENI. The V and J ends lost 6 bases and 4 bases, in that order; junction bases with no gene match: 11. This sample is drawn from a study of OX40 agonist ivuxolimab in advanced cancers. About the research overall: Participants averaged about 66 years of age (range about 23 to 80) and were roughly 80% male. Prior anti-PD-1, anti-PD-L1 or anti-CTLA-4 therapy did not bar entry, and roughly 40% had some.

Overall study findings and caveats: A proportion of nonresponders additionally exhibited low normalized T-cell clonal expansion.

The method was immunoSEQ multiplex PCR; TCRdb's version includes in-frame clones alone and lacks a portion of them. The sample has 65,000 to 95,000 clones; approximately 80% are singletons. This receptor was taken from an adult with an advanced solid tumor such as melanoma, head and neck, liver or kidney cancer. The chain links TRBV18 to TRBJ2-2; TRBD1 matches at 7 bases. This sample comprised CD4+ or CD8+ T cells sorted from blood, obtained in a trial of the OX40 agonist ivuxolimab. CDR3 bases: TGTGCCAGCTCCTCTAAAGGACAGGCCAGCACCGGGGAGCTGTTTTTT. Its protein product is CASSSKGQASTGELFF.